The 4 T cell receptor beta chains presented below share a single source sample, sequenced in a study of read filtering for tumor transcriptome and immune sequencing. The library was built from roughly 400 ng RNA with molecular barcoded adaptors for alpha/delta and beta/gamma chains. TCRdb itself ran the reads through MiXCR, one entry per CDR3 protein. This repertoire shows approximately 150,000 distinct CDR3 sequences, roughly an eighth found once; its top ten account for 7% to 9%. Sequenced sample: a population of CD138-negative cells sorted from bone marrow. The receptors derive from a donor over 35 with multiple myeloma.

As to this clonotype: It may be a read error: a sequence one base away is much more abundant. The V gene is TRBV6-1, the J gene TRBJ2-1; 10 nucleotides agree with TRBD2. The V gene end was trimmed by 7 bases and the J gene end by 7 bases; junction bases not matched to a gene: 10. CDR1 MNHNS and CDR2 SASEGT come from the germline V gene. CDR3 length: 15 residues. This CDR3 is CASTQAGGLWNEQFF. In nucleotides, the CDR3 is TGTGCCAGCACCCAAGCGGGAGGGCTGTGGAATGAGCAGTTCTTC.

There are many counts of this clonotype. The chain carries TRBV5-1 and TRBJ2-3; D may match TRBD1 or TRBD2 (5 bases each). Per the germline V gene, CDR1 is SGHRS and CDR2 is YFSETQ. The CDR3 has 16 residues. The V and J ends lost 0 bases and 0 bases respectively, with 11 bases between them. The CDR3 spells CASSLEGDPSTDTQYF. CDR3 nucleotides: TGCGCCAGCAGCTTGGAAGGGGACCCCAGCACAGATACGCAGTATTTT.

This sequence joins TRBV4-1 and TRBJ2-7, with 9 nucleotides matching TRBD2. Trimming removed 0 bases from V and 0 bases from J; junction bases left unmatched: 0. The CDR3 has 15 residues. CDR1 is MGHRA and CDR2 is YSYEKL in the germline V gene. The CDR3 DNA reads TGCGCCAGCAGCCAAGAGGGACTAGCCTCCTACGAGCAGTACTTC. Translation: CASSQEGLASYEQYF.

The chain recombines TRBV20-1 with TRBJ2-1; D might be TRBD2 (7 bases). This CDR3 spans 13 amino acids. The germline gives CDR1 DFQATT, CDR2 SNEGSKA (reference sequence). V was clipped by 6 bases and J by 6 bases, with 15 bases between them. CDR3 protein: CSARGGGGNEQFF. Here the CDR3 DNA reads TGCAGTGCCCGAGGGGGGGGTGGCAATGAGCAGTTCTTC.